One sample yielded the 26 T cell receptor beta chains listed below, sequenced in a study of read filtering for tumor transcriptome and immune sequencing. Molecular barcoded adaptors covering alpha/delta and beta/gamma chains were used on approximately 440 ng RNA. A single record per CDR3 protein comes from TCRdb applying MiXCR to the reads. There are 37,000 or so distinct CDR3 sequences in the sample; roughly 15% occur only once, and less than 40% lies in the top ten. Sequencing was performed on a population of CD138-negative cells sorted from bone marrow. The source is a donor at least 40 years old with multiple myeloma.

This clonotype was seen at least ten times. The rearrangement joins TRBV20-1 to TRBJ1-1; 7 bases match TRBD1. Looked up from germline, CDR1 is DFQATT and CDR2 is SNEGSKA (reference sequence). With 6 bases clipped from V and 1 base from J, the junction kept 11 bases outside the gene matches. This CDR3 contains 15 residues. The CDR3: CSARYQQGRNTEAFF. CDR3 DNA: TGCAGTGCCAGATATCAACAGGGGAGGAACACTGAAGCTTTCTTT.

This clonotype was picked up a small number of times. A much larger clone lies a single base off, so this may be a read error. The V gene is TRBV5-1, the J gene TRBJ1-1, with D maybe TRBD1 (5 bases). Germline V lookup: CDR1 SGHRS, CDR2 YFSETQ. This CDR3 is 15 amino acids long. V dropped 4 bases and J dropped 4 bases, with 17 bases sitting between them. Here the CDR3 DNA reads TGCGCCAGCAGCAGACGGGGGGACGGTACCACTGAAGCTTTCTTT. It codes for CASSRRGDGTTEAFF.

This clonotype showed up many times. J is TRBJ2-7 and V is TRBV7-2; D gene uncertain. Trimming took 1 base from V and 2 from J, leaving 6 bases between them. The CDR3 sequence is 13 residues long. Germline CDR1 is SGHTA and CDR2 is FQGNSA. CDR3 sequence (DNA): TGTGCCAGCAGCTTAGATCCTACCTACGAGCAGTACTTC. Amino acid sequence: CASSLDPTYEQYF.

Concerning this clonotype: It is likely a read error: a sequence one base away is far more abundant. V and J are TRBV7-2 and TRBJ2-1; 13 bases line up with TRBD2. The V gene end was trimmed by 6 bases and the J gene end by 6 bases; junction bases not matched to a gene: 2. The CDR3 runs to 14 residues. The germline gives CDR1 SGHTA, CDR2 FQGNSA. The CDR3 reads CASRGLAGANEQFF. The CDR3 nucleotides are TGTGCCAGCAGAGGACTAGCGGGAGCCAATGAGCAGTTCTTC.

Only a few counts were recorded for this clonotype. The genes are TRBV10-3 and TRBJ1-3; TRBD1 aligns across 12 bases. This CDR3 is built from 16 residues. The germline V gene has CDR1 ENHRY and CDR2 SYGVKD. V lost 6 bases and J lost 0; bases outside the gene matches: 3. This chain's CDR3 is CAIRGTGGNSGNTIYF. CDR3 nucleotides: TGTGCCATCAGGGGGACAGGGGGCAACTCTGGAAACACCATATATTTT.

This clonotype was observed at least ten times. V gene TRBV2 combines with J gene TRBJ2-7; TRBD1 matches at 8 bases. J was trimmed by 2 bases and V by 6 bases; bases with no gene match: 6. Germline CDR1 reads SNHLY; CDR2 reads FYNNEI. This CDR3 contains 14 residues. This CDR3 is CASSPDRGPYEQYF. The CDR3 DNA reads TGTGCCAGCAGCCCTGACAGGGGACCCTACGAGCAGTACTTC.

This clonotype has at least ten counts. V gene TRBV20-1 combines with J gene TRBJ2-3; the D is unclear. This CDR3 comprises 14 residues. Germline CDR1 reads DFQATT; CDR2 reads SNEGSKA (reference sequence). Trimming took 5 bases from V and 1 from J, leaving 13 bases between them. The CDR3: CSARMDGGTDTQYF. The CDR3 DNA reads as TGCAGTGCTCGTATGGACGGAGGCACAGATACGCAGTATTTT.

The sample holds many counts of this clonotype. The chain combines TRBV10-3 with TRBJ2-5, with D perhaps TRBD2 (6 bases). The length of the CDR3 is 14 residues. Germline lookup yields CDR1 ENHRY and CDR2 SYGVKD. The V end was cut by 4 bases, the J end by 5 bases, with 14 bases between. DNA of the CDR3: TGTGCCATCAGTGGCGACTCACGGGAGGAGACCCAGTACTTC. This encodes CAISGDSREETQYF.

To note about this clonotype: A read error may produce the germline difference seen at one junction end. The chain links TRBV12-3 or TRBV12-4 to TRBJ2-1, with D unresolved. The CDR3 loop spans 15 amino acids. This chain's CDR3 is CASSLHTLRENEQFF. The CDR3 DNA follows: TGTGCTAGCAGTTTGCACACTCTGCGTGAAAATGAGCAGTTCTTC.

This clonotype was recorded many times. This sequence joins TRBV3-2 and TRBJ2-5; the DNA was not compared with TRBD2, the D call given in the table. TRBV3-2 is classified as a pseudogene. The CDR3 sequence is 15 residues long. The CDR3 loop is CASSAPGTSTQTQYF. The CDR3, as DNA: TGTGCCAGCAGCGCACCCGGGACTAGCACGCAGACCCAGTACTTC.

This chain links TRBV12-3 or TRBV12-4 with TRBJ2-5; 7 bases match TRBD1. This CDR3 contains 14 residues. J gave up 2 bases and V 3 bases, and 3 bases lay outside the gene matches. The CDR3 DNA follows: TGTGCCAGCAGTTTGGGGACAGATCAAGAGACCCAGTACTTC. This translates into CASSLGTDQETQYF.

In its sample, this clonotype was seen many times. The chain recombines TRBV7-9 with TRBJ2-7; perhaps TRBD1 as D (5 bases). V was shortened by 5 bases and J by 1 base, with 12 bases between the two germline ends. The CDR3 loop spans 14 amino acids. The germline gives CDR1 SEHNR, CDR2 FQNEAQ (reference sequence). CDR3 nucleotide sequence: TGTGCCAGCAGCATCCCGCCAGGGTCCTACGAGCAGTACTTC. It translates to CASSIPPGSYEQYF.

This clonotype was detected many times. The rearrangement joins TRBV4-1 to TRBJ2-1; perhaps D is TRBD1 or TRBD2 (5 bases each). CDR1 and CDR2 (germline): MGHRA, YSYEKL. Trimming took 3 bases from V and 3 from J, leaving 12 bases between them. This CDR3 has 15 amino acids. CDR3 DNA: TGCGCCAGCAGCCAGGCCCTGGGGGTCTACAATGAGCAGTTCTTC. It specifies CASSQALGVYNEQFF.

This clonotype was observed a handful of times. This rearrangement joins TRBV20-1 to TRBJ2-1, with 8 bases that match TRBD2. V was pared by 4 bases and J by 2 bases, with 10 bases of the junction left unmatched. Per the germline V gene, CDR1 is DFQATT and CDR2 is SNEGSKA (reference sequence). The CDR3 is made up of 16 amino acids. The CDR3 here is CSATAGAGGPYNEQFF. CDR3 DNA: TGCAGTGCTACCGCCGGGGCGGGAGGCCCCTACAATGAGCAGTTCTTC.

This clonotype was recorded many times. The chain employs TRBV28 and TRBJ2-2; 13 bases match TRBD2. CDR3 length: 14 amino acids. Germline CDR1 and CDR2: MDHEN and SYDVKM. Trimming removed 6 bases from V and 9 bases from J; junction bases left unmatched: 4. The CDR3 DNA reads TGTGCCAGCAGGACTAGCGGGAGGTTATGGGAGCTGTTTTTT. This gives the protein CASRTSGRLWELFF.

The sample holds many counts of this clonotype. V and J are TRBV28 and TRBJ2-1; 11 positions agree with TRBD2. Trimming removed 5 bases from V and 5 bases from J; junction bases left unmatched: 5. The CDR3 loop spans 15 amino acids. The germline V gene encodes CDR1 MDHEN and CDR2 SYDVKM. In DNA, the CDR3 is TGTGCCAGCAGTGTAAGACTAGCGGGACACAATGAGCAGTTCTTC. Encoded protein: CASSVRLAGHNEQFF.

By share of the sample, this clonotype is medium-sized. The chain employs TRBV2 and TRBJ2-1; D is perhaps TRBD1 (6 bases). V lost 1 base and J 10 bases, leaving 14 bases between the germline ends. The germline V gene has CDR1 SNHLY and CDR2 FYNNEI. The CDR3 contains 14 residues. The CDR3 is CASSEEDLGTEQFF. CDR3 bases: TGTGCCAGCAGTGAAGAAGATCTAGGGACAGAGCAGTTCTTC.

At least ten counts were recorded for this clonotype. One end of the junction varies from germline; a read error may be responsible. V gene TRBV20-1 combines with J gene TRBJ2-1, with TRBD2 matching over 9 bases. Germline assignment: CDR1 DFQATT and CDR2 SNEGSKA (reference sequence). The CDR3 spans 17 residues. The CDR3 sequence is CSVRVQGGGRAYNEQFF. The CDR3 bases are TGCAGTGTTAGAGTCCAGGGAGGCGGGAGGGCCTACAATGAGCAGTTCTTC.

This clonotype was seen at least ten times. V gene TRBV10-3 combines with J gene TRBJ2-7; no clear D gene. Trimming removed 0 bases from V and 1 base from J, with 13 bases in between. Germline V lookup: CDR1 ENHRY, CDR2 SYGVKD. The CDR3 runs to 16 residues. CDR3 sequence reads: CAISESDRTESYEQYF. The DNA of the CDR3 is TGTGCCATCAGTGAGTCGGACCGGACGGAGTCCTACGAGCAGTACTTC.

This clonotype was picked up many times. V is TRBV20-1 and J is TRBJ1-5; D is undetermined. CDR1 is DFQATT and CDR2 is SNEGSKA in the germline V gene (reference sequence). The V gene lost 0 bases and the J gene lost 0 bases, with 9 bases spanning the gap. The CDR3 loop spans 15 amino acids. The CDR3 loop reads CSAREQAISNQPQHF. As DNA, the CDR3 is TGCAGTGCTAGAGAGCAGGCGATTAGCAATCAGCCCCAGCATTTT.

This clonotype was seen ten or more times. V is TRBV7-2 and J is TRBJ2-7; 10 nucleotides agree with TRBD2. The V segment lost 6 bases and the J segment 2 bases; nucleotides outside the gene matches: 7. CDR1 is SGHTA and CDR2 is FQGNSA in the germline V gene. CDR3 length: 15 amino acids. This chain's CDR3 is CASRPGLAEAYEQYF. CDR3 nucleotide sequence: TGTGCCAGCAGACCCGGACTAGCGGAGGCCTACGAGCAGTACTTC.

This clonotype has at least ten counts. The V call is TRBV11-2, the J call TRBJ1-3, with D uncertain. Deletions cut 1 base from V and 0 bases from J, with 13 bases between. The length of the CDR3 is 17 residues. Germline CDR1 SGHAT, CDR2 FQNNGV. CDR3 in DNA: TGTGCCAGCAGCTTAGTGAGGTCCAGGAGCTCTGGAAACACCATATATTTT. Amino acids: CASSLVRSRSSGNTIYF. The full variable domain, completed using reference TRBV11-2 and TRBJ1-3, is EAGVAQSPRYKIIEKRQSVAFWCNPISGHATLYWYQQILGQGPKLLIQFQNNGVVDDSQLPKDRFSAERLKGVDSTLKIQPAKLEDSAVYLCASSLVRSRSSGNTIYFGEGSWLTVV.

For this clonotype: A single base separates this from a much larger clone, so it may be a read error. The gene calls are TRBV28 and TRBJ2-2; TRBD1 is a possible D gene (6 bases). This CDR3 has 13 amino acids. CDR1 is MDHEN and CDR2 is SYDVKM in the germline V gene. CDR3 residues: CAGRKDSTGELFF. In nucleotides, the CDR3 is TGTGCCGGCAGAAAGGACAGCACCGGGGAGCTGTTTTTT.

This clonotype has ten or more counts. CDR3 sequence (DNA): TGTGCCAGCATCAGCAGGCTCAAGACCACTGAAGCTTTCTTT. It translates to CASISRLKTTEAFF. J is TRBJ1-1 and V is TRBV28; no clear D. Germline-derived CDR1 and CDR2 are MDHEN and SYDVKM. This CDR3 has 14 amino acids. Trimming cost V 7 bases and J 4 bases, with 16 bases left between them.

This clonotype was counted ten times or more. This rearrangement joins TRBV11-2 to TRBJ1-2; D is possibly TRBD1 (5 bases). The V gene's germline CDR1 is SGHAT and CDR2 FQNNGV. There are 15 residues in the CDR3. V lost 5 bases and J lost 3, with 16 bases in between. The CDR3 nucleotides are TGTGCCAGCAGCCGGCTGGGGGGGAGCGACTATGGCTACACCTTC. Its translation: CASSRLGGSDYGYTF.

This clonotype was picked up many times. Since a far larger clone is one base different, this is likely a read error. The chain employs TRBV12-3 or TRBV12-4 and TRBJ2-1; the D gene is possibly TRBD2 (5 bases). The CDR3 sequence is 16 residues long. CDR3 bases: TGTGCCAGCAGTTTAAGGCTAGCCTTATTGGGCAATGAGCAGTTATTC. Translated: CASSLRLALLGNEQLF.